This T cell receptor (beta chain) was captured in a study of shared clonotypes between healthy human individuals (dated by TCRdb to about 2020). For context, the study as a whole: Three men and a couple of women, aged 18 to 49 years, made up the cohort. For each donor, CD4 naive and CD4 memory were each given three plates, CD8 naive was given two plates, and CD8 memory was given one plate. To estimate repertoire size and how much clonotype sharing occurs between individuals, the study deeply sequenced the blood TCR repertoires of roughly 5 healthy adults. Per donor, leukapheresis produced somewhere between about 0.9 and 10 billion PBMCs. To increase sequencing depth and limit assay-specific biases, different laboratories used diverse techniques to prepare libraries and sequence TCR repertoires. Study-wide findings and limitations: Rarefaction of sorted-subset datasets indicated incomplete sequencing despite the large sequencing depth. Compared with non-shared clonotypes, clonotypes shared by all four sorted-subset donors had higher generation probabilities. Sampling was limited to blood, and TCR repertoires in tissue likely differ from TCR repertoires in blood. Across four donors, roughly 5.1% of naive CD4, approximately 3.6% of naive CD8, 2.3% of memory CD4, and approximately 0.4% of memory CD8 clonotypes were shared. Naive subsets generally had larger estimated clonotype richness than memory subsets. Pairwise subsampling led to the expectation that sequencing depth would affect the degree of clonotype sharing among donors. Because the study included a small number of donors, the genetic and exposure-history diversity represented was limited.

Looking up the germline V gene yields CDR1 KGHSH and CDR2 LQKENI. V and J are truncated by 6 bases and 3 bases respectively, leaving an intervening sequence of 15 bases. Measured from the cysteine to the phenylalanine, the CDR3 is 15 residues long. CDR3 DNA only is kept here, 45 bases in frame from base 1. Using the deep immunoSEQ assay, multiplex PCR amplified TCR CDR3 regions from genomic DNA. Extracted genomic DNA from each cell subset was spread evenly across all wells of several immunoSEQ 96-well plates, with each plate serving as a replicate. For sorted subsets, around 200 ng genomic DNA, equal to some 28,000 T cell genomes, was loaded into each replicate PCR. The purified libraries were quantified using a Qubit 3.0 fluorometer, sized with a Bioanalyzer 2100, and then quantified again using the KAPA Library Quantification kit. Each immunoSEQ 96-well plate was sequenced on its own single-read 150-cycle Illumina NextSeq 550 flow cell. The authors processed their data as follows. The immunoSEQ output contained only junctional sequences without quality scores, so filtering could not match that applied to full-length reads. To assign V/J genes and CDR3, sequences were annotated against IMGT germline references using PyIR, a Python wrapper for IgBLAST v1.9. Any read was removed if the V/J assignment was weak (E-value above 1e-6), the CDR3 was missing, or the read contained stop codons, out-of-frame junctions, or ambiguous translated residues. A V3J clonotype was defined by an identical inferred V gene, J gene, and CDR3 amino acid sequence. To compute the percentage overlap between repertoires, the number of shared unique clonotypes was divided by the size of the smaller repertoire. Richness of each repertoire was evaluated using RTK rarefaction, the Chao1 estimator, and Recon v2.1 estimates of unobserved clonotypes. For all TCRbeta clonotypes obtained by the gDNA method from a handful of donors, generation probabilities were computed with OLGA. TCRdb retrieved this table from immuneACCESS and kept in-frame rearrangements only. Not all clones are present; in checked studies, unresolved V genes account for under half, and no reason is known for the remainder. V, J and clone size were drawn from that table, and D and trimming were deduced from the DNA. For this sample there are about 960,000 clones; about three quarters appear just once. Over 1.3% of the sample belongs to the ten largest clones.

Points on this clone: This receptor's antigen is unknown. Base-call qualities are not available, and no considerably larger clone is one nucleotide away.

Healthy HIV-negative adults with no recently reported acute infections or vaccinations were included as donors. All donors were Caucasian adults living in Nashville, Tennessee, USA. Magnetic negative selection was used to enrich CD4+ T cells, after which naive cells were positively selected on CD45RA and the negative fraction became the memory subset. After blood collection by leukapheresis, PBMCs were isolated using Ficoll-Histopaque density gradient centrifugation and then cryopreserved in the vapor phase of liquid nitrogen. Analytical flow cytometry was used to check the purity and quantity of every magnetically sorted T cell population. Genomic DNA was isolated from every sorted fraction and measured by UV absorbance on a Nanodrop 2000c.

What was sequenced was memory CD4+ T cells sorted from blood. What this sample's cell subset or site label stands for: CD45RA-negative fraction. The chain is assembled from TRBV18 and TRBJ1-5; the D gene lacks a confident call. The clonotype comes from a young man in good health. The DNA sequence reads TGTGCCAGCTCGCTTGGACGGTCGACCAATCAGCCCCAGCATTTT. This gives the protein CASSLGRSTNQPQHF.